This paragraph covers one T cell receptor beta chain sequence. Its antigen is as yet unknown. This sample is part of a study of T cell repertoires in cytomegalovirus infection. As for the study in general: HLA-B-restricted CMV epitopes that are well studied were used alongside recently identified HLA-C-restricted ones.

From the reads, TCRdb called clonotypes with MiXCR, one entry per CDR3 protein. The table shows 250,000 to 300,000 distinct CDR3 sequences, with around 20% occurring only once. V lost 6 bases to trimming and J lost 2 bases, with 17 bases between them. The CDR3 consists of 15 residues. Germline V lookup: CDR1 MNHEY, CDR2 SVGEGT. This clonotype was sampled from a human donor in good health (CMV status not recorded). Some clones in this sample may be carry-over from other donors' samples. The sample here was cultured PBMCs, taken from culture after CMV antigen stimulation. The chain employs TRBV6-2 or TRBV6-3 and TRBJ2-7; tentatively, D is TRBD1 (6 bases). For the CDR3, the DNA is TGTGCCAGCAGCCATCCGGGACACCATCCCTACGAGCAGTACTTC. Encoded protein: CASSHPGHHPYEQYF.